The clone carrying this TCR beta chain was detected only a few times. This entry is derived from a study of blood T cell repertoires in COVID-19. Data came from immunoSEQ multiplex PCR; TCRdb stores just in-frame clones and leaves some out. The sample lists 150,000 to 200,000 clones, roughly nine tenths seen once, with 6.5% to 9.5% in the top ten. Germline V gives CDR1 SGHNT, CDR2 YYREEE (reference sequence). V lost 5 bases, J lost 6 bases, and 7 bases stayed unmatched. The CDR3 runs to 13 residues. Sequencing used PBMCs or T cells enriched from blood (not recorded which). This chain joins TRBV5-4 and TRBJ1-2; 7 bases fit TRBD1. The receptor's source is a woman aged 18 to 35 who had recovered from COVID-19. The CDR3 bases are TGTGCCAGCAGAAGCACAGGGGTGGATGGCTACACCTTC. Its protein is CASRSTGVDGYTF.